The 3 T cell receptor beta chains below come from one sample, sequenced in a study of CD8 T cells in Susac syndrome. Reverse transcription of roughly 0.45 to 1 ug RNA used random hexamers. Via MiXCR, TCRdb re-called the immunoSEQ multiplex PCR reads, giving one row per CDR3 protein. Among around 280,000 distinct CDR3 sequences listed, 70% to 90% were seen once. The sample comprised CD8+ T cells from PBMCs. The receptors here all came from a human donor with multiple sclerosis.

The chain joins TRBV7-9 to TRBJ2-7; D is uncertain. Trimming left V 1 base short and J 6 bases short, with 7 bases between. CDR1 is SEHNR and CDR2 is FQNEAQ in the germline V gene (reference sequence). CDR3 length: 12 residues. CDR3 region: CASSLVQREQYF. The CDR3 DNA reads TGTGCCAGCAGCTTAGTACAGCGCGAGCAGTACTTC.

This sequence joins TRBV27 and TRBJ2-1, with D perhaps matching TRBD1 (6 bases). The CDR3 spans 12 residues. V dropped 6 bases and J dropped 3 bases, with 6 bases sitting between them. Germline assignment: CDR1 MNHEY and CDR2 SMNVEV (reference sequence). The CDR3 nucleotides are TGTGCCAGCAGACAGGGCTACAATGAGCAGTTCTTC. It codes for CASRQGYNEQFF.

The chain joins TRBV9 to TRBJ1-1; D gene uncertain. Trimming shortened V by 2 bases and J by 1 base, and 6 bases separated the two germline ends. The V gene's germline CDR1 is SGDLS and CDR2 YYNGEE. The CDR3 extends over 13 amino acids. CDR3: CASSVYGNTEAFF. CDR3 coding DNA: TGTGCCAGCAGCGTCTACGGGAACACTGAAGCTTTCTTT.